The 15 T cell receptor beta chains below were found in one sample sequenced in a study of T cell repertoires in ileal Crohn's disease (dated by TCRdb to between 2017 and 2020). The library was made by the immunoSEQ multiplex PCR assay. TCRdb took this table from immuneACCESS and kept in-frame rearrangements with V and J called. Such tables lack part of the clones; where checked against another copy, unresolved V genes explain under half of the gap, and the rest is unexplained. The sample contains around 15,000 clones, 75% to 85% of them found a single time. Roughly 4% of the sample rests with the top ten. The sample consisted of ileal tissue. The receptor set was obtained from an adult with Crohn's disease.

The J gene is TRBJ2-3, the V gene TRBV5-1; the D is unclear. V lost 1 base and J lost 5, with 5 bases in between. The CDR3 covers 12 residues. Germline CDR1 is SGHRS and CDR2 is YFSETQ. The CDR3 DNA reads TGCGCCAGCAGCTTGAGAGGAGATACGCAGTATTTT. It translates to CASSLRGDTQYF.

This clone was counted between two and nine times. The chain carries TRBV6-6 and TRBJ2-7, with no clear D. Germline V CDR1 and CDR2: MNHNY, SVGAGI (reference sequence). V lost 2 bases and J 2 bases, leaving 4 bases between the germline ends. The CDR3 consists of 12 residues. In nucleotides, the CDR3 is TGTGCCAGCAGTTACGAGGCCTACGAGCAGTACTTC. It codes for CASSYEAYEQYF.

The V and J genes are TRBV18 and TRBJ2-1; 10 bases align to TRBD2. Germline V gene sequence: CDR1 KGHSH, CDR2 LQKENI. This CDR3 contains 17 residues. The junction had 3 bases not matched to a gene; V was cut back by 0 bases and J by 1 base. CDR3 in amino acids: CASSPPQRGGSYNEQFF. The CDR3 nucleotides read TGTGCCAGCTCACCACCCCAGCGGGGGGGTTCCTACAATGAGCAGTTCTTC.

The chain uses TRBV27 and TRBJ1-6, with 7 bases that match TRBD1. J was trimmed by 5 bases and V by 6 bases; bases with no gene match: 7. Germline-derived CDR1 and CDR2 are MNHEY and SMNVEV (reference sequence). This CDR3 spans 15 amino acids. CDR3 in amino acids: CASRPTGPNNSPLHF. CDR3 nucleotide sequence: TGTGCCAGCAGGCCGACAGGGCCAAATAATTCACCCCTCCACTTT.

DNA for the CDR3: TGTGCCAGCATCGACAGGTATGAGAGGCAGCCCCAGCATTTT. This sequence encodes CASIDRYERQPQHF. J is TRBJ1-5 and V is TRBV6-4, with D possibly matching TRBD1 (6 bases). The V gene's germline CDR1 is MRHNA and CDR2 SNTAGT. The CDR3 loop spans 14 amino acids. V gave up 7 bases and J gave up 7 bases, with 17 bases separating them.

The chain employs TRBV5-1 and TRBJ1-6, with TRBD1 matching over 7 bases. The V gene end was trimmed by 4 bases and the J gene end by 6 bases; junction bases not matched to a gene: 7. The germline V gene encodes CDR1 SGHRS and CDR2 YFSETQ. This CDR3 comprises 15 residues. The CDR3 DNA sequence: TGCGCCAGCAGCCCCGAGGGGGCCCCTAATTCACCCCTCCACTTT. Residues: CASSPEGAPNSPLHF. The variable domain in full, with the rest retrieved from reference TRBV5-1 and TRBJ1-6, is KAGVTQTPRYLIKTRGQQVTLSCSPISGHRSVSWYQQTPGQGLQFLFEYFSETQRNKGNFPGRFSGRQFSNSRSEMNVSTLELGDSALYLCASSPEGAPNSPLHFGNGTRLTVT.

This chain uses TRBV19 with TRBJ1-1; 9 nucleotides match TRBD1. With V trimmed by 6 bases and J by 5 bases, 7 bases remained unmatched. CDR3 length equals 14 residues. Per germline, CDR1 LNHDA and CDR2 SQIVND (reference sequence). The CDR3 sequence: CASSPQGAGTEAFF. CDR3 coding DNA: TGTGCCAGTAGCCCACAGGGGGCGGGTACTGAAGCTTTCTTT. The whole variable domain, filled in from reference TRBV19 and TRBJ1-1, reads DGGITQSPKYLFRKEGQNVTLSCEQNLNHDAMYWYRQDPGQGLRLIYYSQIVNDFQKGDIAEGYSVSREKKESFPLTVTSAQKNPTAFYLCASSPQGAGTEAFFGQGTRLTVV.

The V and J genes are TRBV6-5 and TRBJ1-1; no definite D call. This CDR3 is built from 13 residues. Trimming pared 6 bases from V and 5 bases from J, leaving 13 bases between. Germline values: CDR1 MNHEY, CDR2 SVGAGI. The CDR3 DNA reads as TGTGCCAGCAGACCCCTCGAGGTGACTGAAGCTTTCTTT. It yields the protein CASRPLEVTEAFF.

This chain links TRBV5-4 with TRBJ1-6, with D possibly matching TRBD1 (6 bases). The V gene's germline CDR1 is SGHNT and CDR2 YYREEE (reference sequence). The CDR3 length is 14 residues. Trimming stripped 4 bases from V and 5 bases from J, with 10 bases between. This chain's CDR3 is CASSLQGNNSPLHF. CDR3 bases: TGTGCCAGCAGCCTACAGGGTAATAATTCACCCCTCCACTTT.

CDR3 nucleotide sequence: TGTGCCAGCTCACCACAACTAGCGGCCCGCGAGCAGTACTTC. This codes for CASSPQLAAREQYF. J is TRBJ2-7 and V is TRBV18, with TRBD2 matching 8 bases. Germline CDR1 KGHSH, CDR2 LQKENI. Trimming cost V 1 base and J 6 bases; bases outside gene matches: 5. CDR3 length: 14 residues.

The chain carries TRBV19 and TRBJ2-5, with TRBD2 matching over 7 bases. Germline CDR1 and CDR2: LNHDA and SQIVND (reference sequence). After removal of 5 bases from V and 1 base from J, the junction contained 10 bases not matched to a gene. This CDR3 region has 16 residues. CDR3 DNA sequence: TGTGCCAGTAGTCCCCTCTGGGGGGGAGGCCAAGAGACCCAGTACTTC. Translated: CASSPLWGGGQETQYF.

This chain connects TRBV6-5 to TRBJ1-5; D remains unclear. The CDR3 runs 13 residues. The ends were cut back, 0 bases at V and 6 bases at J, with 6 bases in the middle. The germline gives CDR1 MNHEY, CDR2 SVGAGI. The CDR3 coding sequence is TGTGCCAGCAGTTACTCCAGGTTTCAGCCCCAGCATTTT. Encoded protein: CASSYSRFQPQHF.

The V gene is TRBV7-8, the J gene TRBJ2-1; unclear D gene. Trimming shortened V by 4 bases and J by 2 bases, and 12 bases separated the two germline ends. Per the germline V gene, CDR1 is SGHVS and CDR2 is FQNEAQ. This CDR3 spans 15 amino acids. The CDR3 region has the DNA TGTGCCAGCAGCTCCCCGTTGTGGCCCTACAATGAGCAGTTCTTC. As protein: CASSSPLWPYNEQFF.

The CDR3, as DNA: TGCGCCAGCAGCTTTGTACAAATGAACACTGAAGCTTTCTTT. Protein sequence: CASSFVQMNTEAFF. The J gene is TRBJ1-1, the V gene TRBV5-1; unclear D gene. Germline V gene sequence: CDR1 SGHRS, CDR2 YFSETQ. V was clipped by 2 bases and J by 0 bases, with 8 bases between them. The CDR3 sequence is 14 residues long.

Here the CDR3 reads CASSQSTGYSYYEQYF. In DNA, the CDR3 is TGCGCCAGCAGCCAATCAACAGGGTACAGTTACTACGAGCAGTACTTC. The chain uses TRBV4-1 and TRBJ2-7, with D possibly matching TRBD1 (6 bases). Deletions cut 2 bases from V and 3 bases from J, with 17 bases between. Looked up from germline, CDR1 is MGHRA and CDR2 is YSYEKL. This CDR3 comprises 16 residues.